The present TCR beta chain was sequenced within a study of identical twins. Study findings and constraints: Out-of-frame alpha sequences common to twins exhibited an excess of low generation probability.

Germline CDR1 and CDR2: KGHSH and LQKENI. V lost 3 bases to trimming and J lost 4 bases, with 16 bases between them. The CDR3 runs to 16 residues. TCRdb re-called the 5' RACE reads with MiXCR, one entry per CDR3 protein. Here the sample spans some 710,000 distinct CDR3 sequences, over 5% being singletons. There are a few counts of this clonotype. What it recognizes is unknown. The sequence derives from a man between 18 and 35 years old in good health. The material sequenced was naive T cells sorted from blood. The chain links TRBV18 to TRBJ2-1; possibly TRBD1 for D (6 bases). CDR3 nucleotide sequence: TGTGCCAGCTCACCGATAACCGGGACACCATACAATGAGCAGTTCTTC. Its translation: CASSPITGTPYNEQFF.